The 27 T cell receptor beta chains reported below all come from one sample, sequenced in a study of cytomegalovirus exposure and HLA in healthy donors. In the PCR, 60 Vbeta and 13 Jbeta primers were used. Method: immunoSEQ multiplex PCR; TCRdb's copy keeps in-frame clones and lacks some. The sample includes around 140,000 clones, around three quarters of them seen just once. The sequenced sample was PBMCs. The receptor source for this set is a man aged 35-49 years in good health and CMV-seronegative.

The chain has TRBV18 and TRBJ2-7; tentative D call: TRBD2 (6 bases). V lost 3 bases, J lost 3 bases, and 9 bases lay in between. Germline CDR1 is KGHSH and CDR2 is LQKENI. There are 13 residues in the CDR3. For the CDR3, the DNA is TGTGCCAGCTCACCCGCCGGGGGCTACGAGCAGTACTTC. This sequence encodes CASSPAGGYEQYF. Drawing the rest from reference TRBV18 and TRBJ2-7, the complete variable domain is NAGVMQNPRHLVRRRGQEARLRCSPMKGHSHVYWYRQLPEEGLKFMVYLQKENIIDESGMPKERFSAEFPKEGPSILRIQQVVRGDSAAYFCASSPAGGYEQYFGPGTRLTVT.

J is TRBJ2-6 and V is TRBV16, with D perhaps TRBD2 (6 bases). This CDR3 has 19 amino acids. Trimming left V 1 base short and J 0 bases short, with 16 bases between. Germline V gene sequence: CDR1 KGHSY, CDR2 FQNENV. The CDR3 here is CASSQLGGAGSSGANVLTF. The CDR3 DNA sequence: TGTGCCAGCAGCCAATTAGGAGGGGCTGGGAGCTCTGGGGCCAACGTCCTGACTTTC.

CDR3 in amino acids: CASSQNRGGNNSPLHF. The CDR3, as DNA: TGCGCCAGCAGCCAAAACAGGGGCGGGAATAATTCACCCCTCCACTTT. The chain is built from TRBV4-1 and TRBJ1-6, with TRBD1 matching over 7 bases. J lost 5 bases, V lost 2 bases, and 6 bases had no gene match. Germline V gene sequence: CDR1 MGHRA, CDR2 YSYEKL. The CDR3 has 16 residues.

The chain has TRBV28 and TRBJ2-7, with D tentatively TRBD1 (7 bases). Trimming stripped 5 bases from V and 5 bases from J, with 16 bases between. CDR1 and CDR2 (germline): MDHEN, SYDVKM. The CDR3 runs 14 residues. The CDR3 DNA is TGTGCCAGCAGTCTTAGACAGGGACTGGACGAGCAGTACTTC. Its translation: CASSLRQGLDEQYF.

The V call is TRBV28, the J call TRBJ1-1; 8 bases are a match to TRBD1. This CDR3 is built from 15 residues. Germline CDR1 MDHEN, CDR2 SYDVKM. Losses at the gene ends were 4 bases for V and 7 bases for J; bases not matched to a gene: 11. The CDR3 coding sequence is TGTGCCAGCAGTTCGACCGGGACAGGAAGTGGTGAAGCTTTCTTT. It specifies CASSSTGTGSGEAFF.

The CDR3 region has the DNA TGTGCCAGCAGCCAAGCCCTGGGAGGGGAGAACTATGGCTACACCTTC. It yields the protein CASSQALGGENYGYTF. This chain joins TRBV4-2 and TRBJ1-2, with D maybe TRBD1 (5 bases). Trimming shortened V by 1 base and J by 2 bases, and 14 bases separated the two germline ends. The CDR3 contains 16 residues. Germline assignment: CDR1 LGHNA and CDR2 YNFKEQ.

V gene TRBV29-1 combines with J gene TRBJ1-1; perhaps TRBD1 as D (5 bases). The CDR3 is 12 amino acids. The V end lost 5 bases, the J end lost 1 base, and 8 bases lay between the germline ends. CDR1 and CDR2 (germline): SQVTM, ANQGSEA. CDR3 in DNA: TGCAGCGTTCCCCAGGGGAACACTGAAGCTTTCTTT. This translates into CSVPQGNTEAFF.

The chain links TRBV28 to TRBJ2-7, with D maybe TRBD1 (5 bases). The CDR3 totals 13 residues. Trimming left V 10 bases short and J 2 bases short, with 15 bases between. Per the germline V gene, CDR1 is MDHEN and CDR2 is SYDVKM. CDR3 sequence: CATTTGYPYEQYF. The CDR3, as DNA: TGTGCCACAACTACAGGATACCCCTACGAGCAGTACTTC.

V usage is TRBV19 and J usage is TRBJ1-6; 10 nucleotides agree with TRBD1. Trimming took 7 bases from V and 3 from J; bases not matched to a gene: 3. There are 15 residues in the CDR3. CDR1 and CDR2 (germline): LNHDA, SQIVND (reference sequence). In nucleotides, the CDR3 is TGTGCCAGTACGACAGGGGGCCGCTATAATTCACCCCTCCACTTT. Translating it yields CASTTGGRYNSPLHF.

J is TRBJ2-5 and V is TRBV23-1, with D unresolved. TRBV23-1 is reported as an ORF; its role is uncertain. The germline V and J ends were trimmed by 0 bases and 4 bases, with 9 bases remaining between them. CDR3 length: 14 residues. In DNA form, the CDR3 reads TGCGCCAGCAGTCAATCGCAGTTTGGAGAGACCCAGTACTTC. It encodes CASSQSQFGETQYF.

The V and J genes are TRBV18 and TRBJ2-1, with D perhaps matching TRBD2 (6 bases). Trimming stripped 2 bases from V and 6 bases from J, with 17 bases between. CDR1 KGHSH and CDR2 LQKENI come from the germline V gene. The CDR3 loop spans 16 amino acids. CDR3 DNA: TGTGCCAGCTCACCAGCGTTCTCGGAGGGTGGCAATGAGCAGTTCTTC. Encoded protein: CASSPAFSEGGNEQFF.

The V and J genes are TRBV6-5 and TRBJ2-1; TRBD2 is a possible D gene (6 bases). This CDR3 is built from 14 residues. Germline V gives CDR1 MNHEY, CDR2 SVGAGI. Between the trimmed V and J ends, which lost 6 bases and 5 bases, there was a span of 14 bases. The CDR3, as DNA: TGTGCCAGCAGCCTGGAGGGTCCCGACAATGAGCAGTTCTTC. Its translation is CASSLEGPDNEQFF.

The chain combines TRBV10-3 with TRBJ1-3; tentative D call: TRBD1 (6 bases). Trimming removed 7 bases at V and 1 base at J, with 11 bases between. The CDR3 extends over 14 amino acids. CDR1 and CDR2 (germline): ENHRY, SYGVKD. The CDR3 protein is CAINSQGSGNTIYF. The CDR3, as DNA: TGTGCCATCAACTCACAGGGTTCTGGAAACACCATATATTTT.

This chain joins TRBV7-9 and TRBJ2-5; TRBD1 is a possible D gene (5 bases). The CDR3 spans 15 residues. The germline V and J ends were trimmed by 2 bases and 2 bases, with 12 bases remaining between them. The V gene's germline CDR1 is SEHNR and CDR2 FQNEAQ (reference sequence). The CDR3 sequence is CASSLNRQYQETQYF. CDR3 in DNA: TGTGCCAGCAGCTTAAATAGACAGTATCAAGAGACCCAGTACTTC.

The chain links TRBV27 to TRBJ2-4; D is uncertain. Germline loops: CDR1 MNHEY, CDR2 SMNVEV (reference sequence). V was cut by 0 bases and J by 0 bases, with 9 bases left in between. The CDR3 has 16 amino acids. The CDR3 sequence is CASSLSIVLAKNIQYF. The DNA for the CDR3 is TGTGCCAGCAGTTTATCGATAGTCTTAGCCAAAAACATTCAGTACTTC.

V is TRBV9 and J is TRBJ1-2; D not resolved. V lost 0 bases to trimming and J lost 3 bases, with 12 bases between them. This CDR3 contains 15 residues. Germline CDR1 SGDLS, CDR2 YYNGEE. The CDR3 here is CASSVAPSEDYGYTF. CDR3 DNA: TGTGCCAGCAGCGTAGCCCCGTCGGAGGACTATGGCTACACCTTC.

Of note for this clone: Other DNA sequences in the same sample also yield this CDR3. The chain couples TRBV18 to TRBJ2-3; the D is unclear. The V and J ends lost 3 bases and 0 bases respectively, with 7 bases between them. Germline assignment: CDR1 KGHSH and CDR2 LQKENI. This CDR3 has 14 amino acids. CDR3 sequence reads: CASSPPSSTDTQYF. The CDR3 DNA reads TGTGCCAGCTCACCTCCCAGTAGCACAGATACGCAGTATTTT. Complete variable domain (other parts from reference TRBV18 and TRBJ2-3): NAGVMQNPRHLVRRRGQEARLRCSPMKGHSHVYWYRQLPEEGLKFMVYLQKENIIDESGMPKERFSAEFPKEGPSILRIQQVVRGDSAAYFCASSPPSSTDTQYFGPGTRLTVL.

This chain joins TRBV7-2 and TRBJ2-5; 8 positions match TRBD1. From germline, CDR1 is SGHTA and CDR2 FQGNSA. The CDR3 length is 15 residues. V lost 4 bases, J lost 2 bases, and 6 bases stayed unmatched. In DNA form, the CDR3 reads TGTGCCAGCAGCTCGCAGGGGGCTGCACAAGAGACCCAGTACTTC. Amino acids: CASSSQGAAQETQYF. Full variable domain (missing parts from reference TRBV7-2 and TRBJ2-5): GAGVSQSPSNKVTEKGKDVELRCDPISGHTALYWYRQSLGQGLEFLIYFQGNSAPDKSGLPSDRFSAERTGGSVSTLTIQRTQQEDSAVYLCASSSQGAAQETQYFGPGTRLLVL.

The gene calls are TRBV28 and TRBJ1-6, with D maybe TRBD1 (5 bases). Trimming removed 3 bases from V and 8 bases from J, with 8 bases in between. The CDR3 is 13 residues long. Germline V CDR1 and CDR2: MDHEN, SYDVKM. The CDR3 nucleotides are TGTGCCAGCAGTTTTAAGGGGTATTCACCCCTCCACTTT. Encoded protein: CASSFKGYSPLHF.

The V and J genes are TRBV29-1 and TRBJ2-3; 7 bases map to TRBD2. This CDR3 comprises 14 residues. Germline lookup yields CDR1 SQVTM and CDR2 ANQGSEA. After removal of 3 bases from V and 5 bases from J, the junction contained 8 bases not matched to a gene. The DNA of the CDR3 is TGCAGCGTTGATCCGCGGGAGATAGGAGATACGCAGTATTTT. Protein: CSVDPREIGDTQYF.

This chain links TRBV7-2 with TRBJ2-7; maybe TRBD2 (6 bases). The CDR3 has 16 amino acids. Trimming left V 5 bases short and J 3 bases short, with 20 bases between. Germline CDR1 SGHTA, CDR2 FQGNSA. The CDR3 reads CASSLTFGGSLYEQYF. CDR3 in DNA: TGTGCCAGCAGCCTCACTTTCGGGGGTTCCCTCTACGAGCAGTACTTC.

The CDR3, as DNA: TGTGCCAGCAGCTTGTTTGATACACAAGAGACCCAGTACTTC. Its protein is CASSLFDTQETQYF. The chain carries TRBV5-4 and TRBJ2-5; no firm D call. Germline assignment: CDR1 SGHNT and CDR2 YYREEE (reference sequence). V gave up 1 base and J gave up 2 bases, with 9 bases separating them. The CDR3 covers 14 residues. The full variable domain, its missing parts supplied by reference TRBV5-4 and TRBJ2-5, is ETGVTQSPTHLIKTRGQQVTLRCSSQSGHNTVSWYQQALGQGPQFIFQYYREEENGRGNFPPRFSGLQFPNYSSELNVNALELDDSALYLCASSLFDTQETQYFGPGTRLLVL.

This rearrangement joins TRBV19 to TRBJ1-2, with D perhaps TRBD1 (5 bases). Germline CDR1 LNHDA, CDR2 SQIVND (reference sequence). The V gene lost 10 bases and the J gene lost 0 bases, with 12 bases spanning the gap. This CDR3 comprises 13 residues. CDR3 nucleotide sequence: TGTGCCACCCGACAGCGAGCTAACTATGGCTACACCTTC. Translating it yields CATRQRANYGYTF.

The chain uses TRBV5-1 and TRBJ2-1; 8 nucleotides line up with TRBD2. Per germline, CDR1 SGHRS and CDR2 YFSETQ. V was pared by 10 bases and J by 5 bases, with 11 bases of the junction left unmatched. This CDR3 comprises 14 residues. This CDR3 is CACCRTSGNNEQFF. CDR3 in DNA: TGCGCCTGCTGTCGTACTAGCGGAAACAATGAGCAGTTCTTC.

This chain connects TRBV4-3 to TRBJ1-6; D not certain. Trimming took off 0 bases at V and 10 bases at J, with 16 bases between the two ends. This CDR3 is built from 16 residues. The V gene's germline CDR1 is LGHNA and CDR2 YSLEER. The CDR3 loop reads CASSQELGGGGSPLHF. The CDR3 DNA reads TGCGCCAGCAGCCAAGAACTGGGCGGAGGTGGGTCACCCCTCCACTTT.

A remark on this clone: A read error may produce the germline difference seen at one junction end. CDR3 amino acids: CASSSGAPSLFIPF. CDR3 DNA sequence: TGTGCCAGCAGTTCAGGGGCCCCAAGCTTGTTTATCCCCTTC. The genes are TRBV28 and TRBJ1-2, with D maybe TRBD1 (6 bases). Germline V gives CDR1 MDHEN, CDR2 SYDVKM. The CDR3 extends over 14 amino acids.

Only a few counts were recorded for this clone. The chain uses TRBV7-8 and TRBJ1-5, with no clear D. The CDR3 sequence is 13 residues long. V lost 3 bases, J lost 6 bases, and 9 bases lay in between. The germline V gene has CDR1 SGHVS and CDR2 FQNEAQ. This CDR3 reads CASSLAVAQPQHF. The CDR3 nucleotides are TGTGCCAGCAGCTTGGCCGTGGCTCAGCCCCAGCATTTT.